This T cell receptor (beta chain) was retrieved from a study of PD-1 blockade in classical Hodgkin lymphoma. Time point specified: cycle 4 day 1 (C4D1), after more than five weeks of nivolumab. Each patient experienced a relapse that followed autologous stem cell transplantation, and brentuximab vedotin exposure varied. TCRdb keeps only in-frame clones here, not all; method: immunoSEQ multiplex PCR. The sample has some 53,000 clones, 86% seen once. Germline lookup yields CDR1 SGDLS and CDR2 YYNGEE. The CDR3 is 15 amino acids. V was clipped by 4 bases and J by 4 bases, with 17 bases between them. Regarding the study as a whole: Newly diagnosed patients were reported to exhibit reduced baseline TCR diversity relative to healthy donors. Initiation of nivolumab under 1 year after ASCT led to exclusion of patients. Compared with baseline, CD4+ but not CD8+ TCR diversity had risen significantly by C4D1.

As concerns this clone: Its antigen remains unidentified.

The chain couples TRBV9 to TRBJ1-1; no reliable D call. This TCR derives from a human donor with classical Hodgkin lymphoma. The input for sequencing was peripheral blood mononuclear cells (PBMCs), taken before the fourth cycle of nivolumab. CDR3 bases: TGTGCCAGCAGCCCAGTGGAGAGTGTGGGCACTGAAGCTTTCTTT. Protein product: CASSPVESVGTEAFF.